This is a list of T cell receptor beta chains from one sample in a study of T cell repertoires in cytomegalovirus infection. The antigens of these receptors remain unknown. A single record per CDR3 protein comes from TCRdb applying MiXCR to the reads. There are around 130,000 distinct CDR3 sequences in the sample; 20% to 30% occur only once, and 30% to 40% lies in the top ten. Material for sequencing was PBMCs, sequenced either directly or after in vitro stimulation (not recorded which). The receptors here all came from a human donor in good health (CMV status not recorded). Some clones in this sample may be carry-over from other donors' samples. CDR3s include the opening cysteine and the closing phenylalanine or tryptophan. The D gene is left open where the match is weak. Clone size, where shown, is once, few, many, or a class for clones that have expanded.

TRBJ2-7 TRBD1 TRBV27 many CASSLSGTGGSYEQYF TGTGCCAGCAGTTTATCCGGGACAGGGGGGTCCTACGAGCAGTACTTC
TRBJ1-1 - TRBV12-5 - CATREKDTEAFF TGTGCCACGAGGGAAAAGGACACTGAAGCTTTCTTT
TRBJ1-6 TRBD1 TRBV20-1 - CSASLQGAGSYNSPLHF TGCAGTGCTAGTCTCCAGGGGGCTGGATCCTATAATTCACCCCTCCACTTT
TRBJ2-1 TRBD2 TRBV11-2 - CASSTHTGLAGGRSSYNEQFF TGTGCCAGCAGCACCCATACGGGACTAGCGGGAGGGAGAAGCTCCTACAATGAGCAGTTCTTC
TRBJ1-1 - TRBV7-2 - CASSSAVHTEAFF TGTGCCAGCAGCTCAGCCGTGCACACTGAAGCTTTCTTT
TRBJ2-4 - TRBV12-3/TRBV12-4 few CASSPGGGFNIQYF TGTGCCAGCAGTCCCGGTGGAGGGTTTAACATTCAGTACTTC
TRBJ1-2 TRBD1 TRBV11-3 - CASSSRDSYGYTF TGTGCCAGCAGCTCCCGGGACAGCTATGGCTACACCTTC
TRBJ2-3 - TRBV11-2 many CASSLDLAADTQYF TGTGCCAGCAGCTTAGATCTCGCGGCAGATACGCAGTATTTT
TRBJ1-2 TRBD1 TRBV28 few CASSSGQGHGYTF TGTGCCAGCAGTTCAGGACAGGGACATGGCTACACCTTC
TRBJ2-5 TRBD1 TRBV7-6 - CASSIGTGGSETQYF TGTGCCAGCAGCATAGGGACAGGGGGCTCAGAGACCCAGTACTTC
TRBJ1-1 - TRBV19 few CASSTTERSTEAFF TGTGCCAGTAGTACAACAGAGAGGAGCACTGAAGCTTTCTTT
TRBJ1-6 - TRBV12-3/TRBV12-4 few CASSLRYNSPLHF TGTGCCAGCAGTTTGCGGTATAATTCACCCCTCCACTTT
TRBJ2-3 TRBD2 TRBV20-1 once CSARPIAGGDTDTQYF TGCAGTGCTAGACCGATAGCGGGAGGGGACACAGATACGCAGTATTTT
TRBJ1-1 TRBD1 TRBV28 - CASSSGQGGTEAFF TGTGCCAGCAGTTCGGGACAGGGGGGAACTGAAGCTTTCTTT
TRBJ2-5 TRBD1 TRBV7-9 - CASSRQGKETQYF TGTGCCAGCAGCCGACAGGGGAAGGAGACCCAGTACTTC
TRBJ2-1 - TRBV20-1 few CSAVKGIAPLNEQFF TGCAGTGCCGTAAAAGGGATCGCACCACTCAATGAGCAGTTCTTC
TRBJ2-1 TRBD2 TRBV7-2 many CASSSRLAGDTEQFF TGTGCCAGCAGCTCTAGACTAGCGGGAGATACTGAGCAGTTCTTC
TRBJ2-6 TRBD1 TRBV2 - CASKGATGANVLTF TGTGCCAGCAAGGGGGCGACCGGGGCCAACGTCCTGACTTTC
TRBJ1-2 - TRBV12-3/TRBV12-4 many CASREDYGYTF TGTGCCAGCAGGGAGGACTATGGCTACACCTTC
TRBJ2-5 - TRBV7-9 - CASRRRAVGEQETQYF TGTGCCAGCAGGAGGCGGGCAGTGGGGGAACAAGAGACCCAGTACTTC
TRBJ2-1 TRBD2 TRBV7-2 few CASSFSGSIYNEQFF TGTGCCAGCAGCTTCAGCGGGAGTATCTACAATGAGCAGTTCTTC
TRBJ2-1 TRBD2 TRBV29-1 - CSVEGSPTSASSYNEQFF TGCAGCGTTGAAGGGTCCCCGACTAGCGCGAGCTCCTACAATGAGCAGTTCTTC
TRBJ2-1 TRBD1 TRBV10-2 - CASRTGSSYNEQFF TGCGCCAGCAGGACAGGGAGCTCCTACAATGAGCAGTTCTTC
TRBJ1-6 TRBD1 TRBV25-1 many CASSFGQAKPSSPLHF TGTGCCAGCAGTTTTGGACAGGCTAAACCTAGTTCACCCCTCCACTTT
TRBJ1-1 - TRBV6-4 - CASSDSSGSTLNTEAFF TGTGCCAGCAGTGACTCTTCGGGGTCAACTTTGAACACTGAAGCTTTCTTT
TRBJ1-2 TRBD1 TRBV28 - CATRQGGTYGYTF TGTGCCACCCGACAGGGGGGTACCTATGGCTACACCTTC